This TCR beta chain was captured in a study of PD-L1 blockade in urothelial cancer (TCRdb year 2017). In terms of the full investigation: Every patient began therapy in about 2014 and was given atezolizumab 1,200 mg intravenously every 3 weeks. Blood samples yielded a median of approximately 150,000 T cells and around 83,000 unique TCRs, with median clonality about 0.08. About nine tenths of the roughly 29 patients were males with bladder-origin urothelial cancer, and about two thirds of the roughly 30 reported a prior smoking history. Pretreatment blood TCR-seq was available for around 29 patients, at least one posttreatment blood collection was obtained for some 25 patients, and tumor TCR-seq was available for some 25 patients. Nine patients achieved durable clinical benefit and approximately 20 did not. Progression-free survival longer than 6 months counted as durable clinical benefit, and TCR features were additionally tested against both progression-free and overall survival. Blood samples were analyzed at 3 weeks after treatment start (second dose) and at 6 weeks after treatment start. An ECOG performance status of 0 or 1 was recorded for the patients, and 0 to 3 prior chemotherapy regimens had been received by the patients. In the same patients who had TCR sequencing, pretreatment tumors also underwent whole exome sequencing and RNA sequencing. Pretreatment tumor samples and matched peripheral blood, collected serially before and after atezolizumab treatment, underwent TCR sequencing. An exploratory multi-omic analysis was conducted of the somatic, immune and clinical correlates of response to PD-L1 blockade with atezolizumab in urothelial cancer. Study-level results and caveats: Because of the small sample size (n ≈ 30) and the many exploratory analyses performed, the results are intended to be regarded as hypothesis-generating. A pretreatment peripheral blood TCR clonality below the median was linked to improved progression-free and overall survival. Patients with durable benefit showed greater expansion of tumor-associated TCR clones in peripheral blood 3 weeks after starting treatment (n of about 20, p = 0.022).

Synthetic TCR analog templates were spiked into each PCR so that absolute template abundance could be estimated from read counts. Using the immunoSEQ assay, TCRbeta CDR3 regions were amplified from genomic DNA with bias-controlled V and J gene primers. Rearranged TCRbeta segments were sequenced at approximately 20X coverage. In the authors' own workflow: Clustering was used to correct sequencing errors, and CDR3s were annotated against IMGT to assign V, D and J genes. Out-of-frame and stop-codon sequences were excluded, and only productive TCRbeta rearrangements were used in downstream analyses. Clonality was calculated as one minus the Shannon entropy normalized by the log of the number of unique productive sequences. Clones differing between time points or between blood and tumor were identified using Fisher's exact test with Benjamini-Hochberg correction, with an adjusted p below 0.01 applied as the threshold. TCRdb retrieved this table from immuneACCESS and kept in-frame rearrangements only. Not all clones are present; in checked studies, unresolved V genes account for under half, and no reason is known for the remainder. Clonal size and the V and J genes are those of that table, whereas D and trimming came from the DNA. The table for this sample lists 80,000 to 90,000 clones; more than 70% of them were counted only once. The top ten clones comprise around 15% of the sample.

V is pared back by 2 bases and J by 3 bases, with 10 bases lying between the germline termini. The CDR3 runs 15 amino acids, cysteine and phenylalanine included. The sequence is cut down to CDR3 DNA, 45 bases in frame from base 1. From a lookup of the germline V gene, CDR1 and CDR2 are SGHNT and YENEEA. A word on this clone: This clone's antigen is unknown. Per-nucleotide qualities are absent, and no much larger clonotype sits a single base away.

Reading the label with the study, this specimen's time point is: pretreatment peripheral blood. A total of some 30 patients with locally advanced or metastatic urothelial carcinoma, treated at Memorial Sloan Kettering on a trial protocol, made up the cohort. Peripheral blood mononuclear cells were collected pretreatment and during treatment, with between 1 and 8 total time points per patient. The Qiagen DNeasy Blood extraction kit was used to purify genomic DNA from total PBMCs and from tumor samples. PBMCs were collected pretreatment and during treatment, and were isolated and stored as previously described.

The TCR sequence derives from a man in his sixties with urothelial cancer. The source was PBMCs, collected around atezolizumab (anti-PD-L1) treatment. The sequence is built from TRBV11-3 and TRBJ1-4; the D gene is perhaps TRBD1, from 6 matching bases. The CDR3 region has the sequence CASSLRGGANEKLFF. Here is the DNA: TGTGCCAGCAGCTTAAGAGGGGGTGCTAATGAAAAACTGTTTTTT.